Listed below are T cell receptor beta chains from one sample, sequenced in a study of identical twins. TCRdb ran MiXCR on the 5' RACE reads and lists one entry per CDR3 protein. The sample shows roughly 1.6 million distinct CDR3 sequences, more than 30% of them seen only once. Sequenced input: cord blood. These receptors all stem from a newborn girl in good health. CDR3s include the opening cysteine and the closing phenylalanine or tryptophan. D genes are given only for firm matches. The size field is filled for only some rows; it gives once, few, many or a size class.

length | size | J | D | V | DNA | CDR3
13 | few | TRBJ2-3 | - | TRBV5-1 | TGCGCCAGCAGCGGAGCGGACACAGATACGCAGTATTTT | CASSGADTDTQYF
13 | - | TRBJ1-4 | - | TRBV6-6 | TGTGCCAGCCAAGGTGTATTTAATGAAAAACTGTTTTTT | CASQGVFNEKLFF
12 | many | TRBJ2-1 | - | TRBV4-2 | TGTGCCAGCAGCCAAGATTTGAATGAGCAGTTCTTC | CASSQDLNEQFF
16 | - | TRBJ2-5 | - | TRBV12-3/TRBV12-4 | TGTGCCAGCAGTTTAGATAGGGAATGGGACCAAGAGACCCAGTACTTC | CASSLDREWDQETQYF
12 | many | TRBJ2-5 | TRBD2 | TRBV20-1 | TGCAGTGCTACTAGCGGTCAAGAGACCCAGTACTTC | CSATSGQETQYF
12 | few | TRBJ2-5 | - | TRBV29-1 | TGCAGCGCCTCGACAGCCCAAGAGACCCAGTACTTC | CSASTAQETQYF
15 | - | TRBJ1-1 | - | TRBV5-5 | TGTGCCAGCAGCTTGGATGCTTCTATGAACAATGAAGCTTTCTTT | CASSLDASMNNEAFF
15 | - | TRBJ1-4 | TRBD1 | TRBV28 | TGTGCCATCCAGGGGGCCCCTGCAACTAATGAAAAACTGTTTTTT | CAIQGAPATNEKLFF
15 | - | TRBJ2-2 | - | TRBV12-3/TRBV12-4 | TGTGCCAGCAGTTTTAGACAGCCGAACACCGGGGAGCTGTTTTTT | CASSFRQPNTGELFF
14 | many | TRBJ1-4 | TRBD1 | TRBV10-3 | TGTGCCATCAGTGGAGGGACAGGAGGTGAAAAACTGTTTTTT | CAISGGTGGEKLFF
11 | many | TRBJ1-2 | - | TRBV6-5 | TGTGCCAGCAGTTACCCTGACGGCTACACCTTC | CASSYPDGYTF
14 | - | TRBJ2-3 | - | TRBV19 | TGTGCCAGTAGTATTTCGGGAGCCACAGATACGCAGTATTTT | CASSISGATDTQYF
15 | many | TRBJ2-1 | TRBD2 | TRBV7-2 | TGTGCCAGCAGCTCAGAACTAGCGGGGTACAATGAGCAGTTCTTC | CASSSELAGYNEQFF
13 | - | TRBJ1-5 | - | TRBV20-1 | TGCAGTGCGGTCAGAACTAGCAATCAGCCCCAGCATTTT | CSAVRTSNQPQHF
15 | few | TRBJ2-1 | TRBD2 | TRBV5-1 | TGCGCCAGCAGCGGAGCGGGGCCTACCTTCAATGAGCAGTTCTTC | CASSGAGPTFNEQFF
16 | - | TRBJ2-3 | TRBD2 | TRBV19 | TGTGCCAGTAGTATACCGGGACTAGCGGCCACAGATACGCAGTATTTT | CASSIPGLAATDTQYF
16 | - | TRBJ2-1 | - | TRBV5-5 | TGTGCCAGCAGCTTGGCAGGATCCTCCAGCTCCTACGAGCAGTTCTTC | CASSLAGSSSSYEQFF
15 | - | TRBJ1-2 | - | TRBV18 | TGTGCCAGCTCACTCAAATGGACAGATAACTATGGCTACACCTTC | CASSLKWTDNYGYTF
16 | - | TRBJ2-1 | - | TRBV7-2 | TGTGCCAGCAGCTTTTGGGGGGGGCTGAGTTACAATGAGCAGTTCTTC | CASSFWGGLSYNEQFF
14 | many | TRBJ2-7 | - | TRBV25-1 | TGTGCCAGCAGTGAATACCCCAGCTCCTACGAGCAGTACTTC | CASSEYPSSYEQYF